These 5 T cell receptor beta chains were sequenced from one sample in a study of human T cells and chemical hapten exposure. MiXCR was run by TCRdb on the RACE reads, yielding one entry per CDR3 protein. In the table there are some 200,000 distinct CDR3 sequences, more than 25% of which are singletons. Regarding time point: pre-sensitization, week 0. The treatment is: therapeutic diphenylcyclopropenone sensitization with weekly scalp DPC. The sample was whole blood, taken in connection with sensitization to the hapten diphenylcyclopropenone (DPC). These receptors originate from a woman in her twenties or thirties with alopecia areata. Some clones in this sample may be carry-over from other donors' samples.

J is TRBJ2-2 and V is TRBV28; 16 bases align to TRBD2. The junction had 14 bases not matched to a gene; V was cut back by 8 bases and J by 2 bases. The CDR3 is 20 amino acids. Germline assignment: CDR1 MDHEN and CDR2 SYDVKM. The CDR3 protein is CASRGPPGLAGGPNTGELFF. CDR3 nucleotide sequence: TGTGCCAGCCGGGGGCCGCCGGGACTAGCGGGAGGGCCCAACACCGGGGAGCTGTTTTTT.

This sequence joins TRBV28 and TRBJ1-2; D not resolved. CDR1 and CDR2 (germline): MDHEN, SYDVKM. CDR3 length equals 12 residues. V dropped 8 bases and J dropped 2 bases, with 9 bases sitting between them. The CDR3: CASGLQNYGYTF. CDR3 DNA: TGTGCCAGCGGACTCCAGAACTATGGCTACACCTTC.

There are many counts of this clonotype. V usage is TRBV14 and J usage is TRBJ1-5; D is ambiguous. This CDR3 is 22 amino acids long. V shed 1 base and J shed 1 base, with 29 bases lying between them. Germline lookup yields CDR1 SGHDN and CDR2 FVKESK. CDR3 in DNA: TGTGCCAGCAGCCAAGGTATAAGCCCAAGGCGGGCGGAGCTTCGGAGCAATCAGCCCCAGCATTTT. It codes for CASSQGISPRRAELRSNQPQHF.

This clonotype was counted between two and nine times. V is TRBV9 and J is TRBJ2-3; no clear D. Trimming pared 3 bases from V and 4 bases from J, leaving 9 bases between. The CDR3 runs 13 residues. The V gene's germline CDR1 is SGDLS and CDR2 YYNGEE. The DNA of the CDR3 is TGTGCCAGCAGCGCATACCTTTCAGATACGCAGTATTTT. As protein: CASSAYLSDTQYF.

The chain recombines TRBV15 with TRBJ1-1, with D possibly matching TRBD1 (5 bases). The CDR3 consists of 17 residues. V gave up 6 bases and J gave up 3 bases, with 23 bases separating them. The germline gives CDR1 LNHNV, CDR2 YYDKDF (reference sequence). CDR3 DNA: TGTGCCACCAGGTCGGGGAGGTTTCGGGACGAGGACACTGAAGCTTTCTTT. Translated: CATRSGRFRDEDTEAFF. The full variable domain, rest sourced from reference TRBV15 and TRBJ1-1, is DAMVIQNPRYQVTQFGKPVTLSCSQTLNHNVMYWYQQKSSQAPKLLFHYYDKDFNNEADTPDNFQSRRPNTSFCFLDIRSPGLGDTAMYLCATRSGRFRDEDTEAFFGQGTRLTVV.